The source of this T cell receptor (beta chain) is a study of identical twins (dated by TCRdb to 2016 to 2017). Looking at the study overall: To test whether fetal clonotypes persist, the study used deep sequencing on TCR alpha and beta repertoires from monozygotic twins, unrelated adults of various ages, and cord blood. To rule out contamination, the twin experiments were replicated at different times with different library preparation protocols.

The paper's findings and limits, for the study overall: Because the same donors could not be followed over many years, the conclusions relied on cross-sectional statistical analysis. Invariant T cells such as MAIT and iNKT could partly confound zero-insertion analyses, although diverse VJ usage argued against such confounding for most clonotypes. Compared with coincidental sharing between unrelated individuals, out-of-frame TCR alpha sequences shared between twins had an excess of sequences with low generation probability. Fewer insertions were carried by abundant cord blood beta clonotypes, a similar but weaker trend appeared in young adult naive repertoires, and no such trend appeared in memory repertoires. A weaker excess of twin sharing was found in beta out-of-frame sequences because the signal-to-noise ratio was lowered by fewer shared sequences. In monozygotic twins, recombination models systematically underestimated out-of-frame TCR alpha sharing, but the models matched the sharing seen between unrelated individuals.

In its sample, this clonotype was seen many times. This receptor's antigen is unknown. No base qualities exist here, and no much larger clone lies one base off it. Every donor in the study was a healthy Caucasian. Three pairs of female monozygotic twins, all aged 18 to 29 years, were included in the twin cohort. Peripheral blood mononuclear cells were the source from which RNA for the TCR libraries was isolated. The method behind the library was 5' RACE. The sequencer listed for this sample is Illumina HiSeq 2000. A universal primer binding site was introduced by template switching, and a unique molecular identifier was present in the final cDNA, enabling accurate counting of TCR cDNA molecules. First-strand cDNA for TCR alpha and beta chains was synthesized from specific primers in the conserved constant-segment region. To control for contamination, every cDNA library carried two barcodes: a SMART-Mk sample barcode plus Illumina barcodes. TruSeq adapter sequences along with Illumina sample barcodes were introduced in two successive PCR steps. Sequencing of the TCR alpha and beta cDNA libraries was done on the Illumina HiSeq platform using custom primers. Per the original workflow: Raw reads were processed with MiGEC to extract unique molecular identifiers, and MiXCR was used to determine CDR3 positions. Recombination models were inferred per individual with the repgenHMM and IGoR tools using an EM algorithm. Shared clonotype analysis was performed with the tcR package in R, normalizing sharing by the product of cloneset sizes. Out-of-frame nonproductive sequences were analyzed to study raw recombination free of thymic and clonal selection effects. The public reads were reanalyzed by TCRdb: fastp trimming at Q25, MiXCR alignment, in-frame beta chains only. Every distinct CDR3 protein forms one entry, paired with its most common genes and DNA. These V and J calls rely on TCRdb rather than the paper's analysis. The sample has about 890,000 distinct CDR3 sequences on record, about 12% of them singletons. Around 1.5% of the sample is in the top ten clones.

From a lookup of the germline V gene, CDR1 and CDR2 are SGHRS and YFSETQ. V is clipped by 5 bases and J by 0 bases, and the sequence between their germline boundaries is 9 bases long. Including the terminal cysteine and phenylalanine, the CDR3 comprises 13 residues. The kept DNA is CDR3 alone, 39 bases in frame from the first base. This same sample was also part of a study on yellow fever vaccine responses in identical twins. That second report states: According to the authors, in identical twins the way T cells responded to vaccination appeared partly convergent and partly personalized. In identical twins, the study followed T cell clones that responded to the vaccine with precision.

The sample taken for sequencing was PBMCs. The rearranged chain carries TRBV5-1 and TRBJ2-7, with a tentative D call of TRBD1 or TRBD2, each matching 5 bases. The origin of this receptor is a woman younger than 30 in good health. CDR3 sequence: CASRRGDSYEQYF. The DNA sequence is as follows: TGCGCCAGCAGACGAGGGGACTCCTACGAGCAGTACTTC.